Below are 23 T cell receptor beta chains sequenced from a single sample in a study of STAT3 mutations in large granular lymphocyte leukemia. For these receptors, no antigen is known. Broader study findings: Every T-LGLL patient had at least one immunodominant TCRbeta clonotype.

Profiled with immunoSEQ multiplex PCR; TCRdb holds only in-frame clones, not every one. The table lists 9,500 to 15,000 clones, more than 75% of them singletons, with around 45% in the top ten. Material: peripheral blood mononuclear cells. Receptors were obtained from a man in his sixties with T-cell large granular lymphocyte leukemia. Some clones in this sample may be carry-over from other donors' samples.

V is TRBV7-2 and J is TRBJ2-3; 7 bases line up with TRBD1. CDR3 length: 14 amino acids. Unmatched junction bases numbered 9, after V lost 4 bases and J lost 8 bases. In germline, CDR1 is SGHTA, CDR2 FQGNSA. The CDR3 here is CASSSRDSPGTQYF. The CDR3 DNA follows: TGTGCCAGCAGCTCCCGGGACAGCCCCGGTACGCAGTATTTT.

This chain connects TRBV5-1 to TRBJ2-2; the D is unclear. The germline V and J ends were trimmed by 2 bases and 7 bases, with 6 bases remaining between them. Germline CDR1 is SGHRS and CDR2 is YFSETQ. This CDR3 spans 12 amino acids. The chain's CDR3 is CASSLVVGELFF. The CDR3 nucleotides read TGCGCCAGCAGCTTAGTCGTCGGGGAGCTGTTTTTT. Drawing the rest from reference TRBV5-1 and TRBJ2-2, the complete variable domain is KAGVTQTPRYLIKTRGQQVTLSCSPISGHRSVSWYQQTPGQGLQFLFEYFSETQRNKGNFPGRFSGRQFSNSRSEMNVSTLELGDSALYLCASSLVVGELFFGEGSRLTVL.

V gene TRBV7-9 combines with J gene TRBJ2-2; 7 bases are shared with TRBD2. The germline gives CDR1 SEHNR, CDR2 FQNEAQ (reference sequence). The trim removed 9 bases at V and 1 base at J, leaving 5 bases unmatched. This CDR3 spans 14 amino acids. CDR3 loop: CARGGIQNTGELFF. The CDR3 DNA is TGTGCCAGGGGGGGGATCCAGAACACCGGGGAGCTGTTTTTT.

The genes are TRBV6-6 and TRBJ2-6, with D possibly being TRBD1 or TRBD2 (5 bases each). The V end lost 6 bases, the J end lost 10 bases, and 16 bases lay between the germline ends. CDR3 size: 14 residues. Germline values: CDR1 MNHNY, CDR2 SVGAGI (reference sequence). This CDR3 reads CASSPEDTPNVLTF. CDR3 coding DNA: TGTGCCAGCAGCCCGGAGGACACGCCAAACGTCCTGACTTTC.

The chain has TRBV11-2 and TRBJ2-6; D unresolved. The CDR3 is 15 residues long. V dropped 11 bases and J dropped 0 bases, with 14 bases sitting between them. Looked up from germline, CDR1 is SGHAT and CDR2 is FQNNGV. The CDR3 spells CAGGGLGSGANVLTF. CDR3 nucleotides: TGTGCCGGCGGTGGGCTTGGCTCTGGGGCCAACGTCCTGACTTTC.

The chain combines TRBV5-1 with TRBJ2-1, with TRBD2 matching over 9 bases. V trimming: 0 bases; J trimming: 6 bases; junction bases outside the gene matches: 4. Germline V CDR1 and CDR2: SGHRS, YFSETQ. The CDR3 is 15 residues long. CDR3 residues: CASSLAGTSLNEQFF. DNA of the CDR3: TGCGCCAGCAGCTTGGCCGGGACTAGCCTCAATGAGCAGTTCTTC.

This chain uses TRBV6-1 with TRBJ1-4; weak D call: TRBD1 (5 bases). This CDR3 is built from 14 residues. Trimming pared 1 base from V and 6 bases from J, leaving 9 bases between. The germline V gene encodes CDR1 MNHNS and CDR2 SASEGT. CDR3 DNA: TGTGCCAGCAGTGAAGGGCAGGGTTATGAAAAACTGTTTTTT. It is translated as CASSEGQGYEKLFF.

The chain combines TRBV6-5 with TRBJ1-4, with 8 nucleotides matching TRBD1. J gave up 8 bases and V 5 bases, and 10 bases lay outside the gene matches. The CDR3 length is 15 residues. Germline loops: CDR1 MNHEY, CDR2 SVGAGI. CDR3 bases: TGTGCCAGCAGTACTAACAGGGGGGGTGAGGAAAAACTGTTTTTT. Translation gives CASSTNRGGEEKLFF.

This clone was observed once. This chain uses TRBV29-1 with TRBJ1-2, with D hard to call. CDR3 size: 14 residues. Germline V gene sequence: CDR1 SQVTM, CDR2 ANQGSEA. V lost 4 bases, J lost 2 bases, and 14 bases lay in between. As DNA, the CDR3 is TGCAGCGTTGGGAGGCCGGGCGGCAACTATGGCTACACCTTC. Amino acid sequence: CSVGRPGGNYGYTF.

The rearrangement links TRBV27 to TRBJ1-1, with 7 bases aligning to TRBD1. Trimming at V came to 5 bases and at J to 0 bases, leaving 9 bases not matched to a gene. CDR1 and CDR2 (germline): MNHEY, SMNVEV (reference sequence). CDR3 size: 16 residues. CDR3 loop: CASSDAPGQMNTEAFF. CDR3 nucleotide sequence: TGTGCCAGCAGTGACGCCCCGGGACAGATGAACACTGAAGCTTTCTTT.

The gene calls are TRBV30 and TRBJ1-4, with TRBD1 matching over 7 bases. Losses at the gene ends were 5 bases for V and 4 bases for J; bases not matched to a gene: 4. The CDR3 loop spans 13 amino acids. The germline V gene encodes CDR1 GTSNPN and CDR2 SVGIG (reference sequence). The CDR3 bases are TGTGCCTGGGAGGGGGCCCATAATGAAAAACTGTTTTTT. Translating it yields CAWEGAHNEKLFF.

The chain carries TRBV10-3 and TRBJ1-1; D is undetermined. This CDR3 has 13 residues. Germline V gene sequence: CDR1 ENHRY, CDR2 SYGVKD. V dropped 3 bases and J dropped 7 bases, with 12 bases sitting between them. The CDR3 DNA follows: TGTGCCATCAGTGATAGAAGGGAGCATGAAGCTTTCTTT. This gives the protein CAISDRREHEAFF.

DNA for the CDR3: TGTGCCAGCGTTCGACTAGCGGGATACAATGAGCAGTTCTTC. Amino acids: CASVRLAGYNEQFF. The chain has TRBV27 and TRBJ2-1; 11 bases agree with TRBD2. This CDR3 is 14 amino acids long. Germline values: CDR1 MNHEY, CDR2 SMNVEV (reference sequence). With 8 bases clipped from V and 4 bases from J, the junction kept 4 bases outside the gene matches.

This clone was recorded only once. The gene calls are TRBV7-2 and TRBJ2-3; D is undetermined. V lost 6 bases and J 1 base, leaving 11 bases between the germline ends. Germline CDR1 and CDR2: SGHTA and FQGNSA. This CDR3 comprises 14 residues. Here the CDR3 reads CASSLSYGTDTQYF. As DNA, the CDR3 is TGTGCCAGCAGTTTATCGTATGGCACAGATACGCAGTATTTT.

The chain has TRBV29-1 and TRBJ1-4; weak D call: TRBD1 (6 bases). Germline CDR1 reads SQVTM; CDR2 reads ANQGSEA. V lost 6 bases and J 4 bases, leaving 9 bases between the germline ends. This CDR3 is 12 amino acids long. CDR3: CSVGQINEKLFF. CDR3 in DNA: TGCAGCGTGGGACAAATTAATGAAAAACTGTTTTTT.

The rearrangement joins TRBV5-1 to TRBJ2-5, with 9 nucleotides matching TRBD2. The trim removed 0 bases at V and 9 bases at J, leaving 12 bases unmatched. Germline CDR1 SGHRS, CDR2 YFSETQ. The CDR3 sequence is 16 residues long. The CDR3 sequence: CASSLAASGIPKAQYF. CDR3 DNA: TGCGCCAGCAGCTTGGCCGCTAGCGGGATTCCGAAGGCCCAGTACTTC.

The rearrangement uses TRBV25-1 and TRBJ1-1; 9 positions agree with TRBD1. The CDR3 runs to 15 residues. Germline assignment: CDR1 MGHDK and CDR2 SYGVNS. Losses at the gene ends were 3 bases for V and 4 bases for J; bases not matched to a gene: 6. As DNA, the CDR3 is TGTGCCAGCAGTGACGGACAGGGGCGCGGCACTGAAGCTTTCTTT. As protein: CASSDGQGRGTEAFF.

The rearrangement joins TRBV19 to TRBJ1-3, with D possibly matching TRBD1 (5 bases). CDR1 and CDR2 from the germline V gene are LNHDA and SQIVND (reference sequence). V was trimmed by 4 bases and J by 0 bases, leaving 10 bases between them. The CDR3 consists of 15 residues. As DNA, the CDR3 is TGTGCCAGTAGTAGCGGGGGAAGCTCTGGAAACACCATATATTTT. Its translation: CASSSGGSSGNTIYF. The variable domain in full, with the rest retrieved from reference TRBV19 and TRBJ1-3, is DGGITQSPKYLFRKEGQNVTLSCEQNLNHDAMYWYRQDPGQGLRLIYYSQIVNDFQKGDIAEGYSVSREKKESFPLTVTSAQKNPTAFYLCASSSGGSSGNTIYFGEGSWLTVV.

The V and J genes are TRBV19 and TRBJ1-4; no clear D gene. This CDR3 has 13 residues. Trimming pared 2 bases from V and 8 bases from J, leaving 9 bases between. Germline values: CDR1 LNHDA, CDR2 SQIVND (reference sequence). CDR3 loop: CASSIHGEEKLFF. The CDR3 DNA is TGTGCCAGTAGTATACATGGGGAAGAAAAACTGTTTTTT.

The J gene is TRBJ2-1, the V gene TRBV9; possible D gene TRBD2, 6 bases. This CDR3 has 15 residues. Between the trimmed V and J ends, which lost 4 bases and 2 bases, there was a span of 13 bases. Germline V gene sequence: CDR1 SGDLS, CDR2 YYNGEE. The CDR3 sequence: CASSPGSYTYNEQFF. The CDR3 bases are TGTGCCAGCAGCCCCGGGAGTTATACCTACAATGAGCAGTTCTTC.

The V and J genes are TRBV6-4 and TRBJ2-1; 11 nucleotides match TRBD2. The CDR3 is made up of 18 amino acids. Per germline, CDR1 MRHNA and CDR2 SNTAGT. The V segment lost 6 bases and the J segment 6 bases; nucleotides outside the gene matches: 16. The CDR3 bases are TGTGCCAGCAGGCTCCCGATAGCGGGAGGGCCAGGAGTCAATGAGCAGTTCTTC. As protein: CASRLPIAGGPGVNEQFF.

The chain joins TRBV28 to TRBJ2-7; D is unclear. The CDR3 sequence is 11 residues long. V was clipped by 7 bases and J by 9 bases, with 13 bases between them. Germline lookup yields CDR1 MDHEN and CDR2 SYDVKM. The CDR3 loop is CASTVGGPQYF. CDR3 nucleotides: TGTGCCAGCACGGTGGGCGGTCCGCAGTACTTC. Using reference TRBV28 and TRBJ2-7 for the parts outside the CDR3, the full variable domain is DVKVTQSSRYLVKRTGEKVFLECVQDMDHENMFWYRQDPGLGLRLIYFSYDVKMKEKGDIPEGYSVSREKKERFSLILESASTNQTSMYLCASTVGGPQYFGPGTRLTVT.

A few counts support this clone. The chain is built from TRBV7-2 and TRBJ1-3; possibly TRBD1 for D (5 bases). Trimming cost V 5 bases and J 6 bases, with 14 bases left between them. The CDR3 covers 14 residues. The germline gives CDR1 SGHTA, CDR2 FQGNSA. The CDR3 region is CASSLRGRENTIYF. DNA of the CDR3: TGTGCCAGCAGCCTTAGGGGACGGGAAAACACCATATATTTT.